This T cell receptor beta chain was identified during a study of T cells in Graves' hyperthyroidism and ophthalmopathy. This clonotype was counted ten times or more. Trimming shortened V by 6 bases and J by 4 bases, and 15 bases separated the two germline ends. CDR1 and CDR2 (germline): DFQATT, SNEGSKA (reference sequence). The CDR3 sequence is 14 residues long. It was uncontrolled infection, other autoimmune disease, pregnancy or lactation that excluded patients. The source material, RNA transcripts, was used to amplify TCR beta CDR3 regions. The study used the HTBI primer set for a first-round RT-PCR of the TCR CDR3. TCRdb recomputed calls from the multiplex PCR reads with MiXCR, one row per CDR3 protein. The sample records about 570,000 distinct CDR3 sequences, approximately 44% being singletons.

The TCR sequence derives from an adult woman with Graves' disease, either hyperthyroidism or ophthalmopathy (not recorded which). Sequenced material: peripheral blood or thyroid tissue (not recorded which). This rearrangement joins TRBV20-1 to TRBJ2-2; D is unclear. The CDR3 DNA follows: TGCAGTGCAGCCCCCTCCTTGAGCACCGGGGAGCTGTTTTTT. It encodes CSAAPSLSTGELFF.